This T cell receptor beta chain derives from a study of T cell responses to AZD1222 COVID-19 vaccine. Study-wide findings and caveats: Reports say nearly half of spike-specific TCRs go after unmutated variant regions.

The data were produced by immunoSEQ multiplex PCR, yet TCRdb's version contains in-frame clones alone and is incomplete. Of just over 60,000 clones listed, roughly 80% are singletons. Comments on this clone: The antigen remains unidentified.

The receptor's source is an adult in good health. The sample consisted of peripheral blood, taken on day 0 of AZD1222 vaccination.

The CDR3 loop is CASTPGLRAYEQYF. The CDR3 DNA reads as TGTGCCAGCACCCCAGGTCTCCGGGCCTACGAGCAGTACTTC. The J gene is TRBJ2-7, the V gene TRBV2, with unresolved D. Trimming took off 7 bases at V and 2 bases at J, with 15 bases between the two ends. This CDR3 has 14 amino acids. Germline CDR1 and CDR2: SNHLY and FYNNEI.